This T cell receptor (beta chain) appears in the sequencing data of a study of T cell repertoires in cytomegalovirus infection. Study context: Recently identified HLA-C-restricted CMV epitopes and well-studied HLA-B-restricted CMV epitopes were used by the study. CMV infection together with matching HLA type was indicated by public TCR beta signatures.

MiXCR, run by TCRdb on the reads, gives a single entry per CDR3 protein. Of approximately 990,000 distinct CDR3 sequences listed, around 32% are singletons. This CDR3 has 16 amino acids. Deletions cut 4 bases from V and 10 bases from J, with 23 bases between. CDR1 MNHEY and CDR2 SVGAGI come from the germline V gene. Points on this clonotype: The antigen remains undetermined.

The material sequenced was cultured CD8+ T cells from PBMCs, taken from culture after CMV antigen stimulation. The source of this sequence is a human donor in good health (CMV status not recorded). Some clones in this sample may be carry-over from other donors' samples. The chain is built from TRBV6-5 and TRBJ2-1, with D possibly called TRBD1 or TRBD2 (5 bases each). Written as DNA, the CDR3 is TGTGCCAGCAGTTTTATTCTGGGCCACCTGGGACGCGAGCAGTTCTTC. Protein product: CASSFILGHLGREQFF.